Listed below are T cell receptor beta chains from one sample, sequenced in a study of blood T cell repertoires in COVID-19. This table comes from immunoSEQ multiplex PCR, and its TCRdb copy is limited to in-frame clones, with some not included. The table shows more than 200,000 clones, with roughly 90% occurring only once. Sequencing was done on a sample of peripheral blood. These TCRs come from a human donor in a cohort sampled during active COVID-19. The CDR3 runs from the conserved cysteine through the conserved F or W. D genes are given only for firm matches. The size field is filled for only some rows; it gives once, few, many or a size class.

abundance,v_gene,j_gene,d_gene,CDR3aa,CDR3nt
.,TRBV5-1,TRBJ2-3,.,CASSLAGGGGTDTQYF,TGCGCCAGCAGCTTGGCCGGGGGTGGGGGCACAGATACGCAGTATTTT
.,TRBV7-2,TRBJ1-5,TRBD1,CASTDSGTGGGGFQPQHF,TGTGCCAGCACCGACTCCGGGACAGGGGGTGGAGGTTTTCAGCCCCAGCATTTT
.,TRBV13,TRBJ1-2,.,CASSHNPGANYGYTF,TGTGCCAGCAGCCACAACCCAGGGGCCAACTATGGCTACACCTTC
.,TRBV27,TRBJ1-1,.,CASSWSMNTEAFF,TGTGCCAGCAGTTGGTCTATGAACACTGAAGCTTTCTTT
once,TRBV6-5,TRBJ1-1,.,CASSPSWGRTEAFF,TGTGCCAGCAGCCCCTCTTGGGGCAGGACTGAAGCTTTCTTT
few,TRBV19,TRBJ2-7,TRBD2,CASSVLAGGTYEQYF,TGTGCCAGTAGTGTTCTAGCGGGAGGTACGTACGAGCAGTACTTC
.,TRBV19,TRBJ2-1,.,CASSRGLADYNEQFF,TGTGCCAGTAGCCGGGGGCTAGCGGACTACAATGAGCAGTTCTTC
.,TRBV23-1,TRBJ2-3,TRBD2,CASSRGGGDFGGSSTDTQYF,TGCGCCAGCAGTCGCGGAGGAGGCGACTTCGGGGGGTCTAGCACAGATACGCAGTATTTT
.,TRBV5-4,TRBJ2-7,TRBD1,CASSLGGQGFPYEQYF,TGTGCCAGCAGCTTGGGGGGACAGGGGTTCCCCTACGAGCAGTACTTC
.,TRBV2,TRBJ2-1,TRBD2,CASSEAGLGFF,TGTGCCAGCAGTGAAGCGGGACTAGGGTTCTTC
.,TRBV5-6,TRBJ2-7,TRBD1,CASSFGTGPYEQYF,TGTGCCAGCAGCTTTGGGACAGGACCCTACGAGCAGTACTTC
once,TRBV6-5,TRBJ1-5,.,CASSYSWGGNQPQHF,TGTGCCAGCAGTTACTCTTGGGGAGGCAATCAGCCCCAGCATTTT
.,TRBV30,TRBJ2-1,TRBD2,CAWSGLAGVVDEQFF,TGTGCCTGGAGTGGACTAGCGGGGGTAGTCGATGAGCAGTTCTTC
.,TRBV7-6,TRBJ1-4,.,CASSREGGRQKLFF,TGTGCCAGCAGCCGGGAAGGGGGAAGGCAAAAACTGTTTTTT
.,TRBV21-1,TRBJ1-2,.,CASSNGPGVRGYTF,TGTGCCAGCAGCAATGGGCCAGGGGTTAGGGGCTACACCTTC
once,TRBV6-1,TRBJ1-4,.,CASSEGGAANEKLFF,TGTGCCAGCAGTGAGGGGGGTGCGGCTAATGAAAAACTGTTTTTT
.,TRBV6-6,TRBJ1-2,.,CASSHKNRAFNYGYTF,TGTGCCAGCAGTCACAAGAACAGAGCTTTTAACTATGGCTACACCTTC
.,TRBV6-2/TRBV6-3,TRBJ2-6,.,CASSPYSGSGANVLTF,TGTGCCAGCAGTCCCTACAGCGGCTCTGGGGCCAACGTCCTGACTTTC
once,TRBV7-9,TRBJ2-7,.,CASGIKIYEQYF,TGTGCCAGCGGCATTAAAATCTACGAGCAGTACTTC
.,TRBV27,TRBJ1-2,TRBD1,CASSPWDRAYGYTF,TGTGCCAGCAGTCCGTGGGACAGGGCCTATGGCTACACCTTC
.,TRBV5-6,TRBJ1-1,.,CASSLDSMNTEAFF,TGTGCCAGCAGCTTGGACAGTATGAACACTGAAGCTTTCTTT
.,TRBV4-1,TRBJ2-3,.,CASSTLLAGGSTDTQYF,TGCGCCAGCAGCACCCTACTAGCCGGAGGTAGCACAGATACGCAGTATTTT
.,TRBV28,TRBJ1-5,.,CASSSRQLKRTNQPQHF,TGTGCCAGCAGTTCGCGACAGCTCAAAAGAACAAATCAGCCCCAGCATTTT
.,TRBV6-5,TRBJ1-1,.,CASSYDGRGTEAFF,TGTGCCAGCAGTTACGACGGGAGGGGGACTGAAGCTTTCTTT
.,TRBV30,TRBJ1-6,TRBD1,CAWSQGRGVSPLHF,TGTGCCTGGAGTCAGGGCAGGGGGGTTTCACCCCTCCACTTT
few,TRBV30,TRBJ1-1,.,CAWSGRTEAFF,TGTGCCTGGAGTGGGCGGACTGAAGCTTTCTTT
.,TRBV9,TRBJ1-1,.,CASSPLPRGLMNTEAFF,TGTGCCAGCAGCCCCCTCCCTAGGGGCCTGATGAACACTGAAGCTTTCTTT
once,TRBV4-2,TRBJ2-1,.,CASSQVSSSYNEQFF,TGTGCCAGCAGCCAAGTGAGTAGCTCCTACAATGAGCAGTTCTTC
.,TRBV3-1/TRBV3-2,TRBJ1-3,TRBD1,CASSQGQGALGNTIYF,TGTGCCAGCAGCCAAGGACAGGGGGCTCTTGGAAACACCATATATTTT
.,TRBV7-2,TRBJ2-7,TRBD1,CASSLRQGSYEQYF,TGTGCCAGCAGCTTAAGACAGGGAAGCTACGAGCAGTACTTC
.,TRBV18,TRBJ1-6,TRBD1,CASSLNRRQGSGSPLHF,TGTGCCAGCTCACTGAACCGACGACAGGGATCGGGTTCACCCCTCCACTTT
.,TRBV11-2,TRBJ2-5,.,CASSLPTGAGGTQYF,TGTGCCAGCAGCTTACCGACAGGCGCAGGTGGGACCCAGTACTTC
once,TRBV27,TRBJ2-1,.,CASRAPSLRTWSEQFF,TGTGCCAGCAGGGCCCCTAGTCTCCGAACGTGGTCGGAGCAGTTCTTC
.,TRBV11-3,TRBJ2-5,TRBD2,CASSLVTSGRAGETQYF,TGTGCCAGCAGCTTAGTGACTAGCGGGAGGGCCGGGGAGACCCAGTACTTC
.,TRBV24-1,TRBJ2-5,.,CATSDLQASQETQYF,TGTGCCACCAGTGATTTGCAGGCGTCCCAAGAGACCCAGTACTTC
.,TRBV21-1,TRBJ1-4,.,CASRNGPRDNEKLFF,TGTGCCAGCCGAAACGGCCCGAGGGATAATGAAAAACTGTTTTTT
.,TRBV27,TRBJ2-1,TRBD2,CASSLLPASGNNEQFF,TGTGCCAGCAGTTTATTGCCCGCTAGCGGAAACAATGAGCAGTTCTTC
.,TRBV30,TRBJ1-6,.,CAWSVRRTINSPLHF,TGTGCCTGGAGTGTACGTCGCACTATTAATTCACCCCTCCACTTT
once,TRBV24-1,TRBJ2-5,TRBD1,CATSDPLTGKETQYF,TGTGCCACCAGTGACCCCCTGACAGGGAAAGAGACCCAGTACTTC
.,TRBV2,TRBJ2-7,TRBD2,CASEGTSRGYEQYF,TGTGCCTCCGAGGGGACTAGTCGAGGCTACGAGCAGTACTTC
once,TRBV5-1,TRBJ2-7,TRBD2,CASSLGLAGGSKQYF,TGCGCCAGCAGCTTGGGACTAGCGGGAGGTTCCAAGCAGTACTTC
.,TRBV7-9,TRBJ1-1,.,CASIRTGNTEAFF,TGTGCCAGCATACGTACAGGGAACACTGAAGCTTTCTTT
.,TRBV4-3,TRBJ2-7,TRBD2,CASSQVSWRERDDATYEQYF,TGCGCCAGCAGCCAAGTTTCGTGGCGGGAGCGCGACGATGCTACCTACGAGCAGTACTTC
.,TRBV7-2,TRBJ1-2,.,CASSLESAGLPYGYTF,TGTGCCAGCAGCTTAGAGTCCGCGGGTCTTCCCTACGGCTACACCTTC
.,TRBV7-8,TRBJ1-3,.,CASSSGPFSGNTIYF,TGTGCCAGCAGCTCTGGGCCCTTCTCTGGAAACACCATATATTTT
.,TRBV15,TRBJ2-1,.,CATSRADSPAPNEQFF,TGTGCCACCAGCAGAGCGGACAGCCCGGCCCCCAATGAGCAGTTCTTC
.,TRBV5-1,TRBJ2-2,.,CASMVPGGPNTGELFF,TGCGCCAGCATGGTCCCAGGAGGGCCAAACACCGGGGAGCTGTTTTTT